Below, one T cell receptor (beta chain) is given with its context. Its antigen is currently not known. No much larger clone is present one base from it, and per-base qualities are unavailable. The immunoSEQ Assay, a bias-controlled multiplex PCR, was used to amplify TCRbeta CDR3 regions from genomic DNA. On the study's bioinformatics: Nucleated cell counts per sample were estimated from amplification of reference gene primers within the assay. To quantify the absolute abundance of each unique TCRbeta CDR3 rearrangement, sequence reads were collapsed and filtered. For each sample, productive Simpson clonality was calculated as the square root of Simpson's diversity index across productive rearrangements. The table comes from immuneACCESS by way of TCRdb, which keeps in-frame sequences with V and J called. Part of the clones is missing from these tables; in studies checked, under half for an unresolved V gene and the rest for unknown reasons. D and trimming were read from the DNA, whereas the V and J calls and clone size are those reported in that table. The sample table lists more than 200,000 clones, roughly 87% of them with a count of one. About 7% of the sample lies in the top ten.

Enrolling through a virtual design, the prospective study's participants ranged in age from roughly 18 to 90 years and lived across around 25 United States geographic areas. In the prospective study, participants were assigned to cohorts based on the clinical history participants reported in a screening survey and a study questionnaire. In the prospective study, whole blood, serum and a nasopharyngeal or oropharyngeal swab were collected from each participant by mobile phlebotomists. Over a roughly 2-month period, participants in the prospective study had the option of providing additional blood draws and questionnaires. Before DNA extraction, blood samples from the prospective study were shipped at room temperature or frozen. This sample was taken from a study of blood T cell repertoires in COVID-19 (TCRdb year 2020). Regarding the research as a whole: Recovered participants in ImmuneRACE Cohort 3 were defined by two consecutive negative NP/OP PCR tests, clearance by a healthcare professional, or resolution of symptoms. Samples covering the acute and convalescent phases of COVID-19 were provided by collaborators in the United States, Italy and Spain. The material from the prospective study consisted of cDNA or gDNA derived from T cells, B-cell-depleted T cells, or PBMCs. The dataset comprised deeply sampled blood TCRbeta repertoires from subjects exposed to, actively infected with, or recovered from COVID-19. The repertoires were released in a freely available public database meant as a resource for research on the immune response to SARS-CoV-2. Samples came from the ongoing ImmuneRACE study (first 160 participants) plus 1,254 subjects from 6 global collaborators. Sample metadata almost always included a de-identified subject ID, COVID-19 status, age in years and sex. Where HLA class I and class II types were available, the types were taken from metadata supplied by the sample provider, not from assay-based typing. Results and caveats for the whole study, not just this receptor: Clinical and demographic metadata were provided uncurated, with the amount varying by source and participant.

From cysteine to phenylalanine, the CDR3 is 14 amino acids long. Just the 42-base CDR3 DNA is kept, in frame starting at base 1. Compared with germline, V lacks 4 bases and J lacks 12 bases; bases without a gene match: 13. According to the germline V gene, CDR1 reads MNHEY and CDR2 reads SVGAGI. The rearrangement combines TRBV6-5 with TRBJ1-2; a stretch of 8 junction bases matches TRBD1. The sample was PBMCs or T cells enriched from blood (not recorded which). The receptor was derived from a young man in a cohort exposed to, infected with or recovered from COVID-19 (not recorded which). The CDR3 sequence is CASSSPRDRPGNTF. The sequenced DNA is TGTGCCAGCAGTTCCCCCAGGGACAGGCCCGGCAACACCTTC.